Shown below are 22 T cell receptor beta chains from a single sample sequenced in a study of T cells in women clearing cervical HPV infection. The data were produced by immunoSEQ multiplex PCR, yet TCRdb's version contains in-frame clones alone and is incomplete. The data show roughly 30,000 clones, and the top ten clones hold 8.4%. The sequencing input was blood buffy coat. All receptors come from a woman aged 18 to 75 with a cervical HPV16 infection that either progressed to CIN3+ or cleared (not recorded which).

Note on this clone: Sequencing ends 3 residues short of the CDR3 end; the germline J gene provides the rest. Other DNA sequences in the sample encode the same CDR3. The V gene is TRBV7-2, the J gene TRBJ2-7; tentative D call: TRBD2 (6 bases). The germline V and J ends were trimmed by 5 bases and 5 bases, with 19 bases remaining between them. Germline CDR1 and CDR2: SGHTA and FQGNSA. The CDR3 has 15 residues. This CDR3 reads CASSPPSRGGNEQYF. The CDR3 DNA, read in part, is TGTGCCAGCAGCCCCCCCTCGCGGGGCGGCAACGAG. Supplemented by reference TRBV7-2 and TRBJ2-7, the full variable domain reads GAGVSQSPSNKVTEKGKDVELRCDPISGHTALYWYRQSLGQGLEFLIYFQGNSAPDKSGLPSDRFSAERTGGSVSTLTIQRTQQEDSAVYLCASSPPSRGGNEQYFGPGTRLTVT.

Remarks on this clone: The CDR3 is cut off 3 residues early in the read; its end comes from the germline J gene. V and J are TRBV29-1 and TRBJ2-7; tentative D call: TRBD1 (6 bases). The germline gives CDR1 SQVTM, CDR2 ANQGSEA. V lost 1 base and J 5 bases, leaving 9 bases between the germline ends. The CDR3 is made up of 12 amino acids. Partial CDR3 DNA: TGCAGCGTTGAAGGGACAGAGAACGAG. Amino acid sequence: CSVEGTENE. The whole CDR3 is CSVEGTENEQYF.

CDR3 in amino acids: CASKWGDSKRSSPLHF. Incomplete CDR3 DNA: TGTGCCAGTAAATGGGGGGACAGCAAGCGAAGTTCACCC. The rearrangement links TRBV19 to TRBJ1-6; 7 nucleotides match TRBD1. The missing CDR3 end, 3 residues past where the read stops, is filled in from the germline J gene. This CDR3 has 16 amino acids. In germline, CDR1 is LNHDA, CDR2 SQIVND (reference sequence). V dropped 7 bases and J dropped 9; count of bases not matched to a gene: 15.

This CDR3 is CSARGQVEEKLFF. Partial CDR3 DNA: TGCAGTGCTAGAGGACAAGTAGAAGAAAAA. The chain is built from TRBV20-1 and TRBJ1-4, with unresolved D. The read stops 3 residues short of the end of the CDR3; the missing end is completed from the germline J gene. Deletions cut 1 base from V and 8 bases from J, with 11 bases between. The CDR3 is 13 residues long. CDR1 DFQATT and CDR2 SNEGSKA come from the germline V gene (reference sequence).

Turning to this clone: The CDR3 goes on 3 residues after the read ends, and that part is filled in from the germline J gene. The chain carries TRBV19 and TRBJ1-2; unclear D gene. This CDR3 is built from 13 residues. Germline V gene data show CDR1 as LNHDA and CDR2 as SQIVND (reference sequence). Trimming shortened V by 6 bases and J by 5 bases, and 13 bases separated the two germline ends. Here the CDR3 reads CASRGSRTYGYTF. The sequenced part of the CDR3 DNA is TGTGCCAGTAGGGGTTCAAGGACTTATGGC.

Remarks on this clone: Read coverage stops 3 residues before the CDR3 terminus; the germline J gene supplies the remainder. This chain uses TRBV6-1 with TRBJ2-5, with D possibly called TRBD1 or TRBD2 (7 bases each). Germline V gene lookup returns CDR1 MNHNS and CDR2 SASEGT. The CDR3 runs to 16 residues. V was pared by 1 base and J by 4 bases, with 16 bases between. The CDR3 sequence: CASSEGGGRGRETQYF. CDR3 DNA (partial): TGTGCCAGCAGTGAAGGAGGGGGGAGGGGGCGAGAGACC.

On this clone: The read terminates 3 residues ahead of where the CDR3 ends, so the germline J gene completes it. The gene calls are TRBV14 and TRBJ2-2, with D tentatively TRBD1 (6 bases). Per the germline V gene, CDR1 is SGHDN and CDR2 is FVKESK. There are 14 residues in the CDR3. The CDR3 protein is CASRQGRLVGPLFF. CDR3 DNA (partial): TGTGCCAGCAGACAGGGACGGCTGGTAGGACCG. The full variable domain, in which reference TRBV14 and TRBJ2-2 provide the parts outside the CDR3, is EAGVTQFPSHSVIEKGQTVTLRCDPISGHDNLYWYRRVMGKEIKFLLHFVKESKQDESGMPNNRFLAERTGGTYSTLKVQPAELEDSGVYFCASRQGRLVGPLFFGEGSRLTVL.

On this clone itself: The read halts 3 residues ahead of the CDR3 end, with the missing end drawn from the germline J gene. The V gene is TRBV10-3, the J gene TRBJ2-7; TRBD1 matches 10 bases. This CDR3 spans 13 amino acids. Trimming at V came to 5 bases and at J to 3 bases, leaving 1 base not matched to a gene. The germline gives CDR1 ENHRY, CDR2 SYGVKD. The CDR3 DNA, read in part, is TGTGCCATCAGTCGGACAGGGGGCTACGAG. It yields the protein CAISRTGGYE. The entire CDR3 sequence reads CAISRTGGYEQYF.

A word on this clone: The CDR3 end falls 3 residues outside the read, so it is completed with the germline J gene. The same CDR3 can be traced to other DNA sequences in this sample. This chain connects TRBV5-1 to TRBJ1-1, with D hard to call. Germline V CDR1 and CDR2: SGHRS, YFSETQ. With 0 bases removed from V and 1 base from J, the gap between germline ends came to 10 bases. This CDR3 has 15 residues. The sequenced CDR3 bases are TGCGCCAGCAGCTTGGGAACAGACCAGAACACTGAA. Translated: CASSLGTDQNTE. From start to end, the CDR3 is CASSLGTDQNTEAFF.

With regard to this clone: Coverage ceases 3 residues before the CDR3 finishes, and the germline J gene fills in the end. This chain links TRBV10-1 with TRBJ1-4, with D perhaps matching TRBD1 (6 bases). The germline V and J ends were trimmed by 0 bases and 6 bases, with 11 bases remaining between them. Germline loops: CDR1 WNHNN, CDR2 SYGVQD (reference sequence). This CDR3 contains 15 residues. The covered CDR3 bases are TGCGCCAGCAGTGAGTCCAGGGGTAGCGATGAAAAA. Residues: CASSESRGSDEK. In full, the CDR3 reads CASSESRGSDEKLFF.

CDR3 DNA, as far as it was read: TGCAGCGTTGAAGTTCGGCGGGGCCTCTTGGCCTACGAG. Its translation: CSVEVRRGLLAYE. The whole CDR3 protein is CSVEVRRGLLAYEQYF. J is TRBJ2-7 and V is TRBV29-1; a weak D match, TRBD2 (6 bases). Sequencing ends 3 residues short of the CDR3 end; the germline J gene provides the rest. With 1 base removed from V and 2 bases from J, the gap between germline ends came to 18 bases. CDR3 size: 16 residues. Germline V CDR1 and CDR2: SQVTM, ANQGSEA.

The chain's CDR3 is CASSLAFTDTQYF. The CDR3 DNA, read in part, is TGTGCCAGCAGCTTGGCTTTCACAGATACG. The chain carries TRBV11-3 and TRBJ2-3; D not resolved. The observed sequence ends 3 residues before the CDR3 terminus, with the missing tail filled in from the germline J gene. The CDR3 is made up of 13 amino acids. Trimming took 3 bases from V and 2 from J, leaving 6 bases between them. Germline-derived CDR1 and CDR2 are SGHNT and YENEEA. Full variable domain (outside the CDR3, taken from reference TRBV11-3 and TRBJ2-3): EAGVVQSPRYKIIEKKQPVAFWCNPISGHNTLYWYLQNLGQGPELLIRYENEEAVDDSQLPKDRFSAERLKGVDSTLKIQPAELGDSAVYLCASSLAFTDTQYFGPGTRLTVL.

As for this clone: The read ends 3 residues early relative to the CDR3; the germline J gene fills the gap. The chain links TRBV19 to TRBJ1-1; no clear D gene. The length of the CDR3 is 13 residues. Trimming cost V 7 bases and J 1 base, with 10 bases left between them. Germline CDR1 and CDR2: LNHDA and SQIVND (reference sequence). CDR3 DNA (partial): TGTGCCAGTAAGAGCGGACCGAACACTGAA. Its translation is CASKSGPNTE. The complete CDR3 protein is CASKSGPNTEAFF.

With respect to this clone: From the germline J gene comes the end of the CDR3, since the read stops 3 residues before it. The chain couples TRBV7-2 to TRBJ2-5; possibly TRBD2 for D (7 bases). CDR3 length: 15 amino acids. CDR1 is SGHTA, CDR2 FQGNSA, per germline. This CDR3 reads CASSLGGGGADTQYF. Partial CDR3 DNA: TGTGCCAGCAGCTTAGGGGGGGGCGGGGCAGATACC.

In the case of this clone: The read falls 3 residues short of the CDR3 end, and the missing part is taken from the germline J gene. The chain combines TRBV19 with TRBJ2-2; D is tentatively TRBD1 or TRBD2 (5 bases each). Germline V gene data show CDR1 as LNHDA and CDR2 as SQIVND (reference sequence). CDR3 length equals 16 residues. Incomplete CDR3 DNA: TGTGCCAGTAGTATTCCCAAGAGGGCTGGGGCCAACGTG. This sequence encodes CASSIPKRAGANV. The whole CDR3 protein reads CASSIPKRAGANVLFF.

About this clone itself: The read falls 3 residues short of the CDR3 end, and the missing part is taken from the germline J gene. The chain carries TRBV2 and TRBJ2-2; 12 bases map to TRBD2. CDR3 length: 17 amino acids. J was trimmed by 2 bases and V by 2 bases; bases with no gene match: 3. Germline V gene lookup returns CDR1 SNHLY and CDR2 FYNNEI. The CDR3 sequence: CASSELAGGFNTGELFF. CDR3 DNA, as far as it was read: TGTGCCAGCAGTGAACTAGCGGGAGGGTTTAACACCGGGGAG.

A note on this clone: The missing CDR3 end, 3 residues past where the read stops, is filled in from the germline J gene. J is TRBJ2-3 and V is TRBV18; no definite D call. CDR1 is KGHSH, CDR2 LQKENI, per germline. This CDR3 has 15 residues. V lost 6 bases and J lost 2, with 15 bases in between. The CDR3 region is CASSPWIANTDTQYF. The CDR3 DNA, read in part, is TGTGCCAGCTCTCCCTGGATAGCAAACACAGATACG.

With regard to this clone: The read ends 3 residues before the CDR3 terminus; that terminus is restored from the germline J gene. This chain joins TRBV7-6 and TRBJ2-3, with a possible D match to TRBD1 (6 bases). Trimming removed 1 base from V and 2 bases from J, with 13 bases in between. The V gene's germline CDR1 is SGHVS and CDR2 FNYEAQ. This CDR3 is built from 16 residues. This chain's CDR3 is CASSLGSTGSTDTQYF. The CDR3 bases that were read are TGTGCCAGCAGCTTAGGAAGTACAGGGTCCACAGATACG.

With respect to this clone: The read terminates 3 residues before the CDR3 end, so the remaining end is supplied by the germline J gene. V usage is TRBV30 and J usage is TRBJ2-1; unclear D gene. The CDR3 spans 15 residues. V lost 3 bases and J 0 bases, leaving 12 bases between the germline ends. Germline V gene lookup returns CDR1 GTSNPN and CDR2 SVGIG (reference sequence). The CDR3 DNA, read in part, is TGTGCCTGGAGGCTAGGATTGAGCTCCTACAATGAG. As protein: CAWRLGLSSYNE. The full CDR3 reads CAWRLGLSSYNEQFF. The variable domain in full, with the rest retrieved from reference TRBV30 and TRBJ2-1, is SQTIHQWPATLVQPVGSPLSLECTVEGTSNPNLYWYRQAAGRGLQLLFYSVGIGQISSEVPQNLSASRPQDRQFILSSKKLLLSDSGFYLCAWRLGLSSYNEQFFGPGTRLTVL.

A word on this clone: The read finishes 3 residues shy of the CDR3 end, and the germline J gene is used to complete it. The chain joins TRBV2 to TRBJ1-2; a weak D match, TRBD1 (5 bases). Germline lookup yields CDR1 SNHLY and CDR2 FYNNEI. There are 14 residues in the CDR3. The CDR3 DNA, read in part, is TGTGCCAGCAGTGATATGGGACTAGCCTACGAC. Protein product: CASSDMGLAYD. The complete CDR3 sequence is CASSDMGLAYDYTF.

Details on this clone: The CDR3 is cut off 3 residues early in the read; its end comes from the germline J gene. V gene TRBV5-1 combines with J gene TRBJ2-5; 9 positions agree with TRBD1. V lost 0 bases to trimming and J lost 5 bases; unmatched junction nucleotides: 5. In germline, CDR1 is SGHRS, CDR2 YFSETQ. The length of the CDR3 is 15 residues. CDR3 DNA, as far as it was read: TGCGCCAGCAGCTTGGGACAGGGGGGTGTTGAGACC. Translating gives CASSLGQGGVET. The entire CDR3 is CASSLGQGGVETQYF.

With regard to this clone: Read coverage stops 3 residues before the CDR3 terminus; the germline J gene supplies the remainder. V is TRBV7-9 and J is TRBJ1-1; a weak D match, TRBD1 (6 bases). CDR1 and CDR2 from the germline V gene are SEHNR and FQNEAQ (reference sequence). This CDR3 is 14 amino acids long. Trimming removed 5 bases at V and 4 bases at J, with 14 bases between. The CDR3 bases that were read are TGTGCCAGCAGCCCCATCGCGGGGGCCACTGAA. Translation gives CASSPIAGATE. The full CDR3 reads CASSPIAGATEAFF.